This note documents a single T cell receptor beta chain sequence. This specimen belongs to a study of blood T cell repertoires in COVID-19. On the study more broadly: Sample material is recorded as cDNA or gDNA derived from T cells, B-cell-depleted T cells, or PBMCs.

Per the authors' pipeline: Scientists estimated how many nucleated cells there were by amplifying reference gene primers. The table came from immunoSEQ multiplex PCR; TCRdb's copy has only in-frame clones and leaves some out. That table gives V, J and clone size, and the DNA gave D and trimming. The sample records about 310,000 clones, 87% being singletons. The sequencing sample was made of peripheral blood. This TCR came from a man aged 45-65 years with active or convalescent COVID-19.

The CDR3 DNA is TGTGCCAGCAGGCGGACTAGTCCCGAGACCCAGTACTTC. This sequence encodes CASRRTSPETQYF. The rearrangement joins TRBV28 to TRBJ2-5; the match to TRBD2 covers 7 bases. The CDR3 spans 13 residues. In germline, CDR1 is MDHEN, CDR2 SYDVKM. After removal of 6 bases from V and 5 bases from J, the junction contained 6 bases not matched to a gene. Full variable domain (rest looked up from reference TRBV28 and TRBJ2-5): DVKVTQSSRYLVKRTGEKVFLECVQDMDHENMFWYRQDPGLGLRLIYFSYDVKMKEKGDIPEGYSVSREKKERFSLILESASTNQTSMYLCASRRTSPETQYFGPGTRLLVL.